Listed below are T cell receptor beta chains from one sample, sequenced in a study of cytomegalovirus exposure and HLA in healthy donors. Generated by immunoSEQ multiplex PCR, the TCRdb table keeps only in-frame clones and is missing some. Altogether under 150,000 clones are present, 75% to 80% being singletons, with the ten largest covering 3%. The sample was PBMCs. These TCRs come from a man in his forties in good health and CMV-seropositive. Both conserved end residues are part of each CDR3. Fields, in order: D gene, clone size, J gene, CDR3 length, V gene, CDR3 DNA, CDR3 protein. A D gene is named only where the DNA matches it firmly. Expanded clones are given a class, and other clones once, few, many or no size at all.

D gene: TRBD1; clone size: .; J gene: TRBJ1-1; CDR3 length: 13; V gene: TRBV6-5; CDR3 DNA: TGTGCCAGCATGACAGGGGGCGACCATGAAGCTTTCTTT; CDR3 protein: CASMTGGDHEAFF
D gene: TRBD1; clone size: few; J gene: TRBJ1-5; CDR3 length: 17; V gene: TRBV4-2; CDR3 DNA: TGTGCCAGCAGCCAAGATTTAACAGGGGGCGGAAGTCAGCCCCAGCATTTT; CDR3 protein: CASSQDLTGGGSQPQHF
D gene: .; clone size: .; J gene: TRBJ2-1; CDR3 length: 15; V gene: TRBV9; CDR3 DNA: TGTGCCAGCAGTCTTAACCAGCGGATAGACAATGAGCAGTTCTTC; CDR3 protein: CASSLNQRIDNEQFF
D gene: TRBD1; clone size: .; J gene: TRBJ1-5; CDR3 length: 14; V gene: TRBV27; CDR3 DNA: TGTGCCAGCAGGCCGGGACAGGGAAATCAGCCCCAGCATTTT; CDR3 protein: CASRPGQGNQPQHF
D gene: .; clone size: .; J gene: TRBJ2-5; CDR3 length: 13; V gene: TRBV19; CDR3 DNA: TGTGCCAGTAGTATTGAATATCGGGAGACCCAGTACTTC; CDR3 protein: CASSIEYRETQYF
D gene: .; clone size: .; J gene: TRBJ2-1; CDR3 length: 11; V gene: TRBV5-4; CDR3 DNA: TGTGCCAGCAGCATTAGCAGTGAGCAGTTCTTC; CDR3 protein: CASSISSEQFF
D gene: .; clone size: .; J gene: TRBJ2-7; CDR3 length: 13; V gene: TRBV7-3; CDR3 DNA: TGTGCCAGCAGCTTAGACGGAGGTCCGGAGCAGTACTTC; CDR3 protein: CASSLDGGPEQYF
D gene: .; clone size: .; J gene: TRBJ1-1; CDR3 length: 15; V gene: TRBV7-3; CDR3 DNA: TGTGCCAGCAGCAGAGCGGGACCGCAGAACACTGAAGCTTTCTTT; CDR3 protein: CASSRAGPQNTEAFF
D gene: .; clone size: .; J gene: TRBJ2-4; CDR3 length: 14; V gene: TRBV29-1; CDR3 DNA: TGCAGCGCTAGGCTTAAACTAGCCAAAAACATTCAGTACTTC; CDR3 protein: CSARLKLAKNIQYF
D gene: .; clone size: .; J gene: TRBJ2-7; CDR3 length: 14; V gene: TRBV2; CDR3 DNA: TGTGCCACCCTAAGGGGTCAGGGGCTGATCGAGCAGTACTTC; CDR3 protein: CATLRGQGLIEQYF
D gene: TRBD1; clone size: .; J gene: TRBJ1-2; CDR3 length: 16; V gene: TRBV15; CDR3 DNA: TGTACCACCAGCAGAGGGGGACAGGGGAAGAACTATGGCTACACCTTC; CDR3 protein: CTTSRGGQGKNYGYTF
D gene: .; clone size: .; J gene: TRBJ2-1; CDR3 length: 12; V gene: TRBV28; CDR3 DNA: TGTGCCAGCCGAACTACCCACAATGAGCAGTTCTTC; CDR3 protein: CASRTTHNEQFF
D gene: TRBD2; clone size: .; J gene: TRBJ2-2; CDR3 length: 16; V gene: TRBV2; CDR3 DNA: TGTGCCAGCAGAAGGACTAGCGGGGGAATTACCGGGGAGCTGTTTTTT; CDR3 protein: CASRRTSGGITGELFF
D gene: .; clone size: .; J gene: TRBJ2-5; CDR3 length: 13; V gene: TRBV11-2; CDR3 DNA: TGTGCCAGCAGCCCGACAGGTCAAGAGACCCAGTACTTC; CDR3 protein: CASSPTGQETQYF
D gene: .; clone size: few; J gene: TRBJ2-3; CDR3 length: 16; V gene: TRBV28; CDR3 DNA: TGTGCCAGCAGGCCCATGGGGCGGGGGCGCACAGATACGCAGTATTTT; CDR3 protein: CASRPMGRGRTDTQYF
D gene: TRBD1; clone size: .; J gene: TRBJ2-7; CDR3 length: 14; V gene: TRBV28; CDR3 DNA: TGTGCCAGCAGGGACAGGGGTAGCGCCTACGAGCAGTACTTC; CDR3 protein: CASRDRGSAYEQYF
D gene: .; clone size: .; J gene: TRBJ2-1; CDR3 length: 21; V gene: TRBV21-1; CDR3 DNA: TGTGCCAGCAGCATCCGCCGGCCTAGCGGGAGGGGGGTAAGCTCCTACAATGAGCAGTTCTTC; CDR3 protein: CASSIRRPSGRGVSSYNEQFF
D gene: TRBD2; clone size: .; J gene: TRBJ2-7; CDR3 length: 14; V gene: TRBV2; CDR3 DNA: TGTGCCAGCAGTGTCCTAGCGGGAGGAGACGAGCAGTACTTC; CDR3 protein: CASSVLAGGDEQYF
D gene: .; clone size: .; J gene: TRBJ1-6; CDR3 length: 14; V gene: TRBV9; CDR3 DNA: TGTGCCAGCAGCCTCAGGGGAGGGCATTCACCCCTCCACTTT; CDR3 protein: CASSLRGGHSPLHF
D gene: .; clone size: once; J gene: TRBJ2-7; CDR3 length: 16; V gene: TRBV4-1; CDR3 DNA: TGCGCCAGCAGCCAAGCCTCAAGCACAGCATCCTACGAGCAGTACTTC; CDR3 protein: CASSQASSTASYEQYF
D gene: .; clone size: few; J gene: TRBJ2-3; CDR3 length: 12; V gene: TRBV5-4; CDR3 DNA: TGCGCCAGCAGGGAGACGGTGGATACGCAGTATTTT; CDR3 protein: CASRETVDTQYF
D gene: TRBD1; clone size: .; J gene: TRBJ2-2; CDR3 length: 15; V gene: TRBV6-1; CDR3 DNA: TGTGCCAGCAGTAACCAGGGGGCGGGGCCCGGGGAGCTGTTTTTT; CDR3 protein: CASSNQGAGPGELFF
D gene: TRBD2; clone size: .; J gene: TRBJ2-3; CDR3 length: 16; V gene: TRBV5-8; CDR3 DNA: TGTGCCAGCAGCTCAGGGACTAGCGGGAGGTTTGATACGCAGTATTTT; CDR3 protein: CASSSGTSGRFDTQYF
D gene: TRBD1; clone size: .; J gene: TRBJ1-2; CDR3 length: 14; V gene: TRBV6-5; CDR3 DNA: TGTGCCAGCAGTTACGACAGGGATGTTGGTGGCTACACCTTC; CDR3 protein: CASSYDRDVGGYTF
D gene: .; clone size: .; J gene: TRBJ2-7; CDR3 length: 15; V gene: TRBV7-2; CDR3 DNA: TGTGCCAGCAGCTTAGCGTTCGGGAAAGAACCCGAGCAGTACTTC; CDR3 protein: CASSLAFGKEPEQYF
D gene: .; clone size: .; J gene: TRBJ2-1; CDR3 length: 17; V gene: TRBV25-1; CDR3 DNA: TGTGCCAGCAGTGGCGGGCGAGACTTTAGCTCCTACAATGAGCAGTTCTTC; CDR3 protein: CASSGGRDFSSYNEQFF
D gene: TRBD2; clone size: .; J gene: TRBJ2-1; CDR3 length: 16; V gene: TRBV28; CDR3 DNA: TGTGCCAGCAGTGCCCAGACTAGCGGGGTTAACAATGAGCAGTTCTTC; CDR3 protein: CASSAQTSGVNNEQFF
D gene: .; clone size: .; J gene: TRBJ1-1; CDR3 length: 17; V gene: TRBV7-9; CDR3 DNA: TGTGCCAGCAGCTCCACTTACGTCCCAGGGCCGAACACTGAAGCTTTCTTT; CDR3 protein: CASSSTYVPGPNTEAFF
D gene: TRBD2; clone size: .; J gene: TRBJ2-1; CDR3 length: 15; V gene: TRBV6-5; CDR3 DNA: TGTGCCACCATCTTACTAGCGGGAGTAGGGAATGAGCAGTTCTTC; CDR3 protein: CATILLAGVGNEQFF
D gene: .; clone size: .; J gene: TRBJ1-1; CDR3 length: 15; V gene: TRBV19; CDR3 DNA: TGTGCCAGTAGTATCTACTCGACAGGGAACACTGAAGCTTTCTTT; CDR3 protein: CASSIYSTGNTEAFF
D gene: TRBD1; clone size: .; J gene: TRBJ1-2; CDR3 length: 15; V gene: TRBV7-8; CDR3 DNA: TGTGCCAGCAGTGGGGTCGGACAGGGGACCTATGGCTACACCTTC; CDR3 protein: CASSGVGQGTYGYTF
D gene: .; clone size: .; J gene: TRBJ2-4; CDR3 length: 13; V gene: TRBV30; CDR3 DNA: TGTGCCTGGAGTGTAACGGCTTGGGCAGGGTTAAACTTC; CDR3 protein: CAWSVTAWAGLNF
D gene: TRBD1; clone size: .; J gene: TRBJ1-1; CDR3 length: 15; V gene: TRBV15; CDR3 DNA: TGTGCCACCAGCAGCCTACAGGGGGGGTGGACTGAAGCTTTCTTT; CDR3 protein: CATSSLQGGWTEAFF
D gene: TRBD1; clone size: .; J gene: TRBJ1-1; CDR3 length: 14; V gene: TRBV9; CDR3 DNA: TGTGCCAGCAGCCTCGGGACAGGCCGCGAGCCAGCTTTCTTT; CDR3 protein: CASSLGTGREPAFF
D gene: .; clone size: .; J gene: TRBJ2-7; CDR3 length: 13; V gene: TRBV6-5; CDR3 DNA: TGTGCCAGCAGTGCCCGGACTACCTACGAGCAGTACTTC; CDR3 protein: CASSARTTYEQYF
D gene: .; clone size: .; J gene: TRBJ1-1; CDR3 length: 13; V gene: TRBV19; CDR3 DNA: TGTGCCAGTAGTAGTCGAAGACTCACTGAAGCTTTCTTT; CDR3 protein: CASSSRRLTEAFF
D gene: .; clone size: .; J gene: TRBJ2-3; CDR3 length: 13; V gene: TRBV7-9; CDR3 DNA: TGTGCCAGCAGCCGAGGTGATACAGATACGCAGTATTTT; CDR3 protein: CASSRGDTDTQYF
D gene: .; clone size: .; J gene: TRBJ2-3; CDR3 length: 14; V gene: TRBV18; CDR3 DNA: TGTGCCAGCTCACGACTACAGGGTCGGGATACGCAGTATTTT; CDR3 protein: CASSRLQGRDTQYF
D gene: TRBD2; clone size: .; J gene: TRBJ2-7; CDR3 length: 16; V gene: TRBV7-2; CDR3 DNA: TGTGCCGGCAGCTTAGCAGGACTAGCGGAGCTATACGAGCAGTACTTC; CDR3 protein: CAGSLAGLAELYEQYF
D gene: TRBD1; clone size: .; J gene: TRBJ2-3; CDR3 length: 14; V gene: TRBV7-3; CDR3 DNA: TGTGCCAGCAGAATGGGACAGAGCACAGATACGCAGTATTTT; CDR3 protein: CASRMGQSTDTQYF
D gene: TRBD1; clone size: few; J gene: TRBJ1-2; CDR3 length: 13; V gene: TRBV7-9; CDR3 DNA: TGTTCCAGCAGCTTACAGGGGACGTATGGCTACACCTTC; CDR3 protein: CSSSLQGTYGYTF
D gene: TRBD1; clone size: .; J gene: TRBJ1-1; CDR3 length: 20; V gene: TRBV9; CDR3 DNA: TGTGCCAGCAGCGTAGAGCCAATGGGGCAGGGGGGTCATATAGACACTGAAGCTTTCTTT; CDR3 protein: CASSVEPMGQGGHIDTEAFF
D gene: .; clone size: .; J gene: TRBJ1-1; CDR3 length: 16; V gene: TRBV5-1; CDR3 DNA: TGCGCCAGCAGCTTGGAAGGTCGACACATGAACACTGAAGCTTTCTTT; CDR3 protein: CASSLEGRHMNTEAFF
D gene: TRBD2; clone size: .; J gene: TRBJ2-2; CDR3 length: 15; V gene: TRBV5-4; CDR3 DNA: TGTGCCAGCAGCCTAGGACTAGCCAGCACCGGGGAGCTGTTTTTT; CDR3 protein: CASSLGLASTGELFF
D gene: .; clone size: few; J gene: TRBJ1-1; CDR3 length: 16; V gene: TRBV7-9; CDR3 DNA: TGTGCCATCCAGGGAAGTGATCGGGTGGTGAACACTGAAGCTTTCTTT; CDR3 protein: CAIQGSDRVVNTEAFF
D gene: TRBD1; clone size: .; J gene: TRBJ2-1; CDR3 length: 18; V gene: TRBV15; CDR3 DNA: TGTGCCACCAGCAGAGAAGAAGAGGGGACAGGGGGTTACAATGAGCAGTTCTTC; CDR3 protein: CATSREEEGTGGYNEQFF
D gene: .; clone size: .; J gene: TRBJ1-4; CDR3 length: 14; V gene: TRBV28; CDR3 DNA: TGTGCCAGCAGTCGGTCGGACGGGGAGCTGGAACTGTTTTTT; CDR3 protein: CASSRSDGELELFF
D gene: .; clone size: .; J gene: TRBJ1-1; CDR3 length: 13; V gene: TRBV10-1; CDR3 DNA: TGCGCCAGCAGTGAAGGGGGGAACACTGAAGCTTTCTTT; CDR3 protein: CASSEGGNTEAFF
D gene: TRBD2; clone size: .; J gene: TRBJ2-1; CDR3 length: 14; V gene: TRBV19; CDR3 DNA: TGTGCCAGTAGGGGACTAGCAACCTACAATGAGCAGTTCTTC; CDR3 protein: CASRGLATYNEQFF
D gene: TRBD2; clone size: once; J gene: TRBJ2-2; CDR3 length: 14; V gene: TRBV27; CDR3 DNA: TGTGCCAGCGGGCCGGGACTAAACACCGGGGAGCTGTTTTTT; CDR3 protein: CASGPGLNTGELFF
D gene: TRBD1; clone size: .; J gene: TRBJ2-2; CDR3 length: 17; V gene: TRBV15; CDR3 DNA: TGTGCCACCAGCAGAGAGACAGGGTGGCTGAGTACCGGGGAGCTGTTTTTT; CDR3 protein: CATSRETGWLSTGELFF
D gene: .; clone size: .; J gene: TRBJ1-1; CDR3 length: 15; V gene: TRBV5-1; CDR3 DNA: TGCGCCAGCAGCACGTCGGGGATCATGAACACTGAAGCTTTCTTT; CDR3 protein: CASSTSGIMNTEAFF
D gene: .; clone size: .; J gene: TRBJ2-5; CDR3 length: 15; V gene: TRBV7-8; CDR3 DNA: TGTGCCAGCAGCTTAGGTTTCGGGCAGGGGGAGACCCAGTACTTC; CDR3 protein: CASSLGFGQGETQYF
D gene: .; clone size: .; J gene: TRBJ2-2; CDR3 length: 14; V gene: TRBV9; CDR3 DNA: TGTGCCAGCAGCGTGCAGGGTATCACCGGGGAGCTGTTTTTT; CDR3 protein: CASSVQGITGELFF